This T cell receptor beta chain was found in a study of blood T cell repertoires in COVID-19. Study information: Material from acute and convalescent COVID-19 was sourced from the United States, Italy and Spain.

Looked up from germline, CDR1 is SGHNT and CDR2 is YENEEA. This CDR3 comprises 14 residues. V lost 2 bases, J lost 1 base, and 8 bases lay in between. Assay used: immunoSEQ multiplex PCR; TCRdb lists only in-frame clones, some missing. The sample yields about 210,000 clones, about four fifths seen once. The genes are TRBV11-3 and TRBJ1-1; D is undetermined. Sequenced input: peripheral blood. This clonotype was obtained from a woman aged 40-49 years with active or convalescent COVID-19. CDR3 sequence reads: CASSLRGENTEAFF. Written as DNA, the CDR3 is TGTGCCAGCAGCTTACGCGGGGAGAACACTGAAGCTTTCTTT.